This TCR beta chain was identified in a study of blood T cell repertoires in COVID-19. Some clones are missing from TCRdb's copy, which holds only in-frame ones; the method was immunoSEQ multiplex PCR. Found here are hundreds of thousands of clones, roughly nine tenths of them singletons; the top ten hold 0.9% to 1.1%. Trimming removed 6 bases from V and 0 bases from J, with 14 bases in between. This CDR3 has 15 amino acids. Germline CDR1 and CDR2: MNHEY and SVGAGI. Everyone who took part was about 18 to 90 years old, and they came from 24 US areas. Clinical history reported by participants formed the basis on which cohorts were assigned.

Specimen: PBMCs or T cells enriched from blood (not recorded which). The source is a man aged 18-30 years who had recovered from COVID-19. The chain carries TRBV6-5 and TRBJ1-2; D perhaps matches TRBD1 (6 bases). The CDR3 DNA sequence: TGTGCCAGCAGCCGTGACAGGCTAGCTAACTATGGCTACACCTTC. It encodes CASSRDRLANYGYTF.